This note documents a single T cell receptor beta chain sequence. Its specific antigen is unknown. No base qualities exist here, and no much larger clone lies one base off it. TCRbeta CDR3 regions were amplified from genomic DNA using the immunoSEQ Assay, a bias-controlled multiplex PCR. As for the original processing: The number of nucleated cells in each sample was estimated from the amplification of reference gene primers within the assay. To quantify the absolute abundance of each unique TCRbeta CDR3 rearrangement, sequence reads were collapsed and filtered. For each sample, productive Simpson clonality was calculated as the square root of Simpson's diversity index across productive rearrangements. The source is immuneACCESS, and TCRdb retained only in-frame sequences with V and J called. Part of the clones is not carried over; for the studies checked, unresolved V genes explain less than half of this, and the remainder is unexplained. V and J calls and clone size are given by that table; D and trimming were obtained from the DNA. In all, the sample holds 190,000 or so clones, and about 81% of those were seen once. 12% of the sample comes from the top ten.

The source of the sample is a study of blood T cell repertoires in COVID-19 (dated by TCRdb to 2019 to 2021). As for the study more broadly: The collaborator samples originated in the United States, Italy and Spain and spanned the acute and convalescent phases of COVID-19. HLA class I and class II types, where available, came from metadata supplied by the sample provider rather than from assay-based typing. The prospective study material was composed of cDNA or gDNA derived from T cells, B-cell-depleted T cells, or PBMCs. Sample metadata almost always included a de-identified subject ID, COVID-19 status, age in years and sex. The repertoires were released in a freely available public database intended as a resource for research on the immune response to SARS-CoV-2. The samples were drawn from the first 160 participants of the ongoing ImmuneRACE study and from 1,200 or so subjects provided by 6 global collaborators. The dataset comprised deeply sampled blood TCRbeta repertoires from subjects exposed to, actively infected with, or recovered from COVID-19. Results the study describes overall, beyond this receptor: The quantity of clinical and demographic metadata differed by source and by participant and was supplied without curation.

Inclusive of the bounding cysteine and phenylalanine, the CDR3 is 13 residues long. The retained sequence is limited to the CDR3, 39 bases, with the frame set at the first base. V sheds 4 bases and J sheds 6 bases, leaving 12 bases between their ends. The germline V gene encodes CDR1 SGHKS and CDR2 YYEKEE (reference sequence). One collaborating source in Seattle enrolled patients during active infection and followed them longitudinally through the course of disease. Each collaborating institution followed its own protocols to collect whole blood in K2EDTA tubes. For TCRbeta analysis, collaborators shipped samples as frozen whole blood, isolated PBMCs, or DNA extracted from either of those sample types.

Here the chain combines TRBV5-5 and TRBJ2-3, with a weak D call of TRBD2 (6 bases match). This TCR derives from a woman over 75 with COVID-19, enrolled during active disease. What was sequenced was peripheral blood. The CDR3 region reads CASSHGGLDTQYF. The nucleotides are TGTGCCAGCAGCCATGGGGGGTTGGATACGCAGTATTTT.